A single sample gave rise to the 18 T cell receptor beta chains below, sequenced in a study of regulatory T cells in long-lasting Graves disease. Time point described: newly diagnosed GD, antithyroid drugs for less than 3 months. The TCR library was made from RNA that had been extracted from PBMCs in TRIzol. Arm-PCR of CDR3 regions and iRepertoire HTBI primers were the basis on which TCR beta libraries were built. TCRdb re-called the multiplex PCR reads through MiXCR, storing one row per CDR3 protein. The table includes 370,000 or so distinct CDR3 sequences, about 16% detected once. These same data were also listed under a study on T cells in Graves' hyperthyroidism and ophthalmopathy.

The input for sequencing was peripheral blood mononuclear cells (PBMCs), taken at new diagnosis, from a patient treated with antithyroid drugs. These receptors all come from a woman in her late teens or twenties with Graves disease.

This clonotype was counted many times. DNA for the CDR3: TGTGCCAGCAGCTCGAGATTAGCCAAAAACATTCAGTACTTC. Its protein is CASSSRLAKNIQYF. V gene TRBV11-2 combines with J gene TRBJ2-4, with D hard to call. Between the trimmed V and J ends, which lost 4 bases and 0 bases, there was a span of 7 bases. Germline V CDR1 and CDR2: SGHAT, FQNNGV. The CDR3 totals 14 residues.

This chain uses TRBV19 with TRBJ1-2, with D unresolved. This CDR3 contains 12 residues. CDR1 is LNHDA, CDR2 SQIVND, per germline (reference sequence). The V gene lost 5 bases and the J gene lost 7 bases, with 11 bases spanning the gap. The CDR3 sequence: CASSGAGFGYTF. The CDR3 nucleotides read TGTGCCAGTAGTGGTGCGGGGTTTGGCTACACCTTC.

This clonotype has at least ten counts. V and J are TRBV5-1 and TRBJ2-7; 13 bases are a match to TRBD2. J gave up 4 bases and V 4 bases, and 8 bases lay outside the gene matches. CDR1 is SGHRS and CDR2 is YFSETQ in the germline V gene. The CDR3 is made up of 16 amino acids. CDR3 sequence (DNA): TGCGCCAGCAGCCTGGAACTAGCGGGGGGGCCGTACGAGCAGTACTTC. Its translation: CASSLELAGGPYEQYF.

The rearrangement joins TRBV25-1 to TRBJ1-4; unclear D gene. CDR1 MGHDK and CDR2 SYGVNS come from the germline V gene. This CDR3 comprises 17 residues. The V end lost 3 bases, the J end lost 4 bases, and 18 bases lay between the germline ends. DNA for the CDR3: TGTGCCAGCAGTGACATCCAATCGGGAAGATATAATGAAAAACTGTTTTTT. Translating it yields CASSDIQSGRYNEKLFF.

At least ten counts were recorded for this clonotype. V is TRBV27 and J is TRBJ2-1; 11 positions agree with TRBD1. The CDR3 is 15 residues long. The germline gives CDR1 MNHEY, CDR2 SMNVEV (reference sequence). The J segment lost 3 bases and the V segment lost 6 bases, leaving 4 bases of the junction unmatched. CDR3 sequence reads: CASSSGTGGYNEQFF. The CDR3 DNA reads as TGTGCCAGCAGCTCCGGGACAGGGGGCTACAATGAGCAGTTCTTC.

This clonotype was detected many times. The CDR3 loop is CASSFPTNEAFF. The CDR3 region has the DNA TGTGCCAGCAGCTTTCCTACTAATGAAGCTTTCTTT. The chain combines TRBV7-9 with TRBJ1-1; no clear D gene. Germline CDR1 SEHNR, CDR2 FQNEAQ (reference sequence). This CDR3 spans 12 amino acids. V lost 3 bases, J lost 7 bases, and 9 bases lay in between. The full variable domain, its missing parts supplied by reference TRBV7-9 and TRBJ1-1, is DTGVSQNPRHKITKRGQNVTFRCDPISEHNRLYWYRQTLGQGPEFLTYFQNEAQLEKSRLLSDRFSAERPKGSFSTLEIQRTEQGDSAMYLCASSFPTNEAFFGQGTRLTVV.

This clonotype was seen ten or more times. The J gene is TRBJ1-6, the V gene TRBV12-3 or TRBV12-4, with D perhaps matching TRBD1 (5 bases). This CDR3 contains 15 residues. V was cut by 2 bases and J by 13 bases, with 18 bases left in between. In nucleotides, the CDR3 is TGTGCCAGCAGTTTATCGGGGGACCGGGGTAATCCCCTCCACTTT. Protein product: CASSLSGDRGNPLHF.

This clonotype was counted at least ten times. The chain links TRBV12-3 or TRBV12-4 to TRBJ1-5; 8 bases agree with TRBD1. This CDR3 has 15 amino acids. Trimming removed 7 bases from V and 3 bases from J; junction bases left unmatched: 8. CDR3 DNA sequence: TGTGCCAGCAAATTAGGGACAGGTTTCAATCAGCCCCAGCATTTT. Translation gives CASKLGTGFNQPQHF.

There are a few counts of this clonotype. The chain employs TRBV10-3 and TRBJ1-2; weak D call: TRBD1 (6 bases). V lost 7 bases, J lost 6 bases, and 15 bases lay in between. This CDR3 comprises 13 residues. The germline gives CDR1 ENHRY, CDR2 SYGVKD. CDR3 sequence reads: CAIKGGSLNGYTF. The DNA of the CDR3 is TGTGCCATCAAGGGGGGGAGCCTGAATGGCTACACCTTC.

This clonotype was counted between two and nine times. The CDR3 DNA follows: TGTGCCAGCGCCCTCCTCACCCAGGGGGCCAATTCACCCCTCCACTTT. As protein: CASALLTQGANSPLHF. The rearrangement joins TRBV2 to TRBJ1-6; 8 bases line up with TRBD1. With 8 bases clipped from V and 7 bases from J, the junction kept 13 bases outside the gene matches. CDR1 and CDR2 (germline): SNHLY, FYNNEI. The CDR3 has 16 residues.

To note about this clonotype: A clone one base away is much larger, so this may be a read error. J is TRBJ2-5 and V is TRBV29-1, with 8 bases identical to TRBD2. The CDR3 runs 15 residues. Germline V gene sequence: CDR1 SQVTM, CDR2 ANQGSEA. The CDR3 DNA reads TGCAGCATTGAAGCGGGACTAGAATTCTGGGAGACCCAGTACTTC. It codes for CSIEAGLEFWETQYF.

This clonotype was seen repeatedly, ten times or more. The chain employs TRBV12-3 or TRBV12-4 and TRBJ2-7; 10 bases align to TRBD2. The CDR3 is 15 residues long. V lost 4 bases, J lost 6 bases, and 9 bases stayed unmatched. The CDR3 coding sequence is TGTGCCAGCAGTTCCCGCGGGCTAGCGGGAGTCGAGCAGTACTTC. Its translation: CASSSRGLAGVEQYF.

This clonotype was counted ten times or more. The rearrangement links TRBV5-6 to TRBJ1-1; perhaps TRBD1 as D (6 bases). CDR3 length equals 14 residues. Trimming pared 4 bases from V and 1 base from J, leaving 11 bases between. Germline values: CDR1 SGHDT, CDR2 YYEEEE. The CDR3 DNA sequence: TGTGCCAGCAGCCCCTCGGACAGGAACACTGAAGCTTTCTTT. Residues: CASSPSDRNTEAFF.

This clonotype was observed at least ten times. The V and J genes are TRBV6-1 and TRBJ1-1, with D possibly matching TRBD1 (5 bases). The CDR3 has 13 residues. Germline assignment: CDR1 MNHNS and CDR2 SASEGT. V shed 8 bases and J shed 0 bases, with 10 bases lying between them. The CDR3 protein is CASGHTMNTEAFF. CDR3 nucleotides: TGTGCCAGCGGACATACTATGAACACTGAAGCTTTCTTT.

This clonotype showed up many times. The chain employs TRBV7-2 and TRBJ2-3, with 8 bases lining up with TRBD2. CDR1 SGHTA and CDR2 FQGNSA come from the germline V gene. V lost 8 bases, J lost 4 bases, and 5 bases stayed unmatched. The CDR3 has 13 amino acids. The CDR3 sequence is CASVQRGSDTQYF. The CDR3 region has the DNA TGTGCCAGCGTCCAGCGGGGGTCAGATACGCAGTATTTT.

This clonotype was seen ten or more times. V and J are TRBV10-3 and TRBJ2-7; D unclear. V gave up 4 bases and J gave up 3 bases, with 10 bases separating them. From germline, CDR1 is ENHRY and CDR2 SYGVKD. This CDR3 is 13 amino acids long. CDR3 region: CAISVPPLYEQYF. The CDR3 bases are TGTGCCATCAGTGTCCCCCCTCTCTACGAGCAGTACTTC.

This chain uses TRBV7-9 with TRBJ1-2; D unclear. Trimming took off 5 bases at V and 8 bases at J, with 21 bases between the two ends. This CDR3 contains 15 residues. Per germline, CDR1 SEHNR and CDR2 FQNEAQ (reference sequence). The chain's CDR3 is CASSPLQAPTGGYTF. The CDR3 DNA reads as TGTGCCAGCAGCCCCCTTCAGGCCCCCACGGGGGGCTACACCTTC.

This clonotype was counted at least ten times. V is TRBV2 and J is TRBJ2-1; perhaps TRBD1 as D (6 bases). Trimming shortened V by 10 bases and J by 0 bases, and 13 bases separated the two germline ends. Germline V gene data show CDR1 as SNHLY and CDR2 as FYNNEI. The CDR3 has 14 amino acids. CDR3 nucleotide sequence: TGTGCCAACAGGGAAGGGAGCTCCTACAATGAGCAGTTCTTC. Amino acid sequence: CANREGSSYNEQFF.